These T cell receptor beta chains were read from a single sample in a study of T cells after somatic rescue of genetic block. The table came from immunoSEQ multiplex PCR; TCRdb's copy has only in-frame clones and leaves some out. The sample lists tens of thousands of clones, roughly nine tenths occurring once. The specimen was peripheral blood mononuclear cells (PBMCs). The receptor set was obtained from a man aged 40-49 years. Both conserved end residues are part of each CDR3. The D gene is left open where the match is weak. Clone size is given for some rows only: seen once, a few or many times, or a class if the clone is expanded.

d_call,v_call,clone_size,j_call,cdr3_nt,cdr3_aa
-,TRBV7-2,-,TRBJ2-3,TGTGCCAGCAGCTTACGGACTGGAAGCACAGATACGCAGTATTTT,CASSLRTGSTDTQYF
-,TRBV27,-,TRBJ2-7,TGTGCCAGCAGTCCCTACCTTAACTACGAGCAGTACTTC,CASSPYLNYEQYF
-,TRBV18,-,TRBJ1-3,TGTGCCAGCTCAGCAGCCCAGGAGTGGGCGCGGGGAAACACCATATATTTT,CASSAAQEWARGNTIYF
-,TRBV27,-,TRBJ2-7,TGTGCCAGCAGGTCTGCGGGGCGCCTCGAGCAGTACTTC,CASRSAGRLEQYF
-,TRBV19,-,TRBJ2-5,TGTGCCAGTGTTAAGAGGGCGGGGTCTCAAGAGACCCAGTACTTC,CASVKRAGSQETQYF
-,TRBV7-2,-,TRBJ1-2,TGTGCCAGCAGCGATGGCCCGAGGCATGGCTACACCTTC,CASSDGPRHGYTF
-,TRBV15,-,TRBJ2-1,TGTGCCACCAGCGCCGCCCCTGTAGCGGTCGGCAATGAGCAGTTCTTC,CATSAAPVAVGNEQFF
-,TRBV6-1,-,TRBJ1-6,TGTGCCAGCAGCGAGGGGAAGGATTCACCCCTCCACTTT,CASSEGKDSPLHF
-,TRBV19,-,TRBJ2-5,TGTGCCAGTAGTATTTCAGTTCCGGAGACCCAGTACTTC,CASSISVPETQYF
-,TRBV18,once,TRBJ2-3,TGTGCCAGCTCATCCTCGGGGGGCCCAGATACGCAGTATTTT,CASSSSGGPDTQYF
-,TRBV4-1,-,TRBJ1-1,TGCGCCAGCAGCCCCGGGCTACTCGGAACTGAAGCTTTCTTT,CASSPGLLGTEAFF
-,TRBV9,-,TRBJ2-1,TGTGCCAGCAGCATAAGGGCGGCGGGATCACACAATGAGCAGTTCTTC,CASSIRAAGSHNEQFF
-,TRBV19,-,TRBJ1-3,TGTGCCAGTAGCGCCGGATCTCCGGACACCATATATTTT,CASSAGSPDTIYF
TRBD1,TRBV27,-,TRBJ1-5,TGTGCCAGCAGTCCCCTAATCTCGACAGGGAATCAGCCCCAGCATTTT,CASSPLISTGNQPQHF
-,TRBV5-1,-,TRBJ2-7,TGCGCCAGCAGCTTGGGAAATAACGAGCAGTACTTC,CASSLGNNEQYF
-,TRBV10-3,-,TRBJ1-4,TGTGCCATCAGTGCCCAGGCAGGAGGGACTAATGAAAAACTGTTTTTT,CAISAQAGGTNEKLFF
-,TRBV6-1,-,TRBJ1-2,TGTGCCAGCAGTGATTTCCGGGGTGCTTTTGGCTACACCTTC,CASSDFRGAFGYTF
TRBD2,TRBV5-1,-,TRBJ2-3,TGCGCCAGCAGCTTGTCGTTAGCGGGGTCTTCTAGCACAGATACGCAGTATTTT,CASSLSLAGSSSTDTQYF
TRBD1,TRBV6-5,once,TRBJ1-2,TGTGCCAGCAGTTCTAGACAGGGGGCATGGTATGGCTACACCTTC,CASSSRQGAWYGYTF
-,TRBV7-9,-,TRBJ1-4,TGTGCCAGCAGCTTAAAAGGGAATTTGCGGTTTGGGTCTAATGAAAAACTGTTTTTT,CASSLKGNLRFGSNEKLFF
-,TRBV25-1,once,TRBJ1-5,TGTGCCAGCAGTGAATCGGGACGGGGAGAGCAGCCCCAGCATTTT,CASSESGRGEQPQHF
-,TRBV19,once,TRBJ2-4,TGTGCCAGTAGTAACTCCGCTACCATATCAAACATTCAGTACTTC,CASSNSATISNIQYF
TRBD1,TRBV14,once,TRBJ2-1,TGTGCCAGCAGCCAAATAGGACAGGGGGCGCAGGATGAGCAGTTCTTC,CASSQIGQGAQDEQFF
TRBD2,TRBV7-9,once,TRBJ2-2,TGTGCCAGCAGCTTAGGACTAGCGGGAGGGCCCGGGGAGCTGTTTTTT,CASSLGLAGGPGELFF
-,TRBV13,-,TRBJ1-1,TGTGCCAGCAGCTTGGACAGCTTGGGCACTGAAGCTTTCTTT,CASSLDSLGTEAFF
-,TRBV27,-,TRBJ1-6,TGTGCCAGCAGTTTTGCTCTTCTTTCACCCCTCCACTTT,CASSFALLSPLHF
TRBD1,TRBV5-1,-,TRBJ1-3,TGCGCCAGCAGCCCGGGGACAGCTGGAAACACCATATATTTT,CASSPGTAGNTIYF
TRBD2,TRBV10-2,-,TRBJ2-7,TGCGCCAGCAGTGAGTCGGGACTAACCTACGAGCAGTACTTC,CASSESGLTYEQYF
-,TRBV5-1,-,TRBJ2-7,TGCGCCAGCAGCTTGGAAGCCCCGTCCTCCTACGAGCAGTACTTC,CASSLEAPSSYEQYF
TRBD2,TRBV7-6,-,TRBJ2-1,TGTGCCAGCAGCCCTAGCGGAGGGCCGGGGGAGCAGTTCTTC,CASSPSGGPGEQFF
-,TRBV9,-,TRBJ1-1,TGTGCCAGCACCGCTCGGTCTCTTGGGGACACTGAAGCTTTCTTT,CASTARSLGDTEAFF
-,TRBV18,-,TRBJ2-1,TGTGCCAGCTCACCGCCGAGCCGAGGCCTAGTAAATGAGCAGTTCTTC,CASSPPSRGLVNEQFF
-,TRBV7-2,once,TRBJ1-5,TGTGCCAGCAGCTTAACATCGGTTAGCAATCAGCCCCAGCATTTT,CASSLTSVSNQPQHF
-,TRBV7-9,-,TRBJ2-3,TGTGCCAGCAGCCCGGGCAGTGCTAGCACAGATACGCAGTATTTT,CASSPGSASTDTQYF